This passage covers 27 T cell receptor beta chains from one sample sequenced in a study of T cell responses to AZD1222 COVID-19 vaccine. The data were produced by immunoSEQ multiplex PCR, yet TCRdb's version contains in-frame clones alone and is incomplete. This sample carries around 140,000 clones, around 90% of them seen once, and the ten largest clones take roughly 3.8%. The sample consisted of peripheral blood, taken 28 days after the second AZD1222 dose. These receptors were collected from an adult who received the AZD1222 COVID-19 vaccine.

The chain combines TRBV11-3 with TRBJ1-2; possible D gene TRBD1, 6 bases. V lost 5 bases and J 5 bases, leaving 18 bases between the germline ends. The germline V gene encodes CDR1 SGHNT and CDR2 YENEEA. The CDR3 loop spans 15 amino acids. DNA for the CDR3: TGTGCCAGCAGCCGCTTGGGGGCGTCTGGGTATGGCTACACCTTC. Its protein is CASSRLGASGYGYTF. Full variable domain (remainder filled in from reference TRBV11-3 and TRBJ1-2): EAGVVQSPRYKIIEKKQPVAFWCNPISGHNTLYWYLQNLGQGPELLIRYENEEAVDDSQLPKDRFSAERLKGVDSTLKIQPAELGDSAVYLCASSRLGASGYGYTFGSGTRLTVV.

The sample holds one count of this clone. This chain connects TRBV4-1 to TRBJ1-6; D might be TRBD1 (5 bases). The V end was cut by 0 bases, the J end by 8 bases, with 8 bases between. The germline V gene has CDR1 MGHRA and CDR2 YSYEKL. The CDR3 has 14 amino acids. CDR3 nucleotide sequence: TGCGCCAGCAGCCAAGAAGGGGTTGATTCACCCCTCCACTTT. Its translation is CASSQEGVDSPLHF.

The chain has TRBV6-5 and TRBJ2-7; a weak D match, TRBD1 (6 bases). Trimming removed 10 bases from V and 2 bases from J, with 15 bases in between. The germline V gene encodes CDR1 MNHEY and CDR2 SVGAGI. This CDR3 has 13 amino acids. In DNA form, the CDR3 reads TGTGCCATCGGGGCCAGGGGTACCTACGAGCAGTACTTC. Protein: CAIGARGTYEQYF.

The sample holds one count of this clone. The J gene is TRBJ1-2, the V gene TRBV2; TRBD1 is a possible D gene (5 bases). The V gene lost 2 bases and the J gene lost 8 bases, with 9 bases spanning the gap. Germline V gene data show CDR1 as SNHLY and CDR2 as FYNNEI. The CDR3 contains 12 residues. As DNA, the CDR3 is TGTGCCAGCAGTGAACAGGGTGAGGGCTACACCTTC. Its protein is CASSEQGEGYTF.

The chain is built from TRBV29-1 and TRBJ2-2, with D perhaps matching TRBD2 (7 bases). Germline-derived CDR1 and CDR2 are SQVTM and ANQGSEA. V shed 7 bases and J shed 1 base, with 16 bases lying between them. The CDR3 totals 15 residues. The DNA of the CDR3 is TGCAGCGCCAGAACGGGGGGCCGGAACACCGGGGAGCTGTTTTTT. Protein sequence: CSARTGGRNTGELFF.

This clone was picked up one time. The genes are TRBV23-1 and TRBJ2-5; TRBD1 matches at 7 bases. TRBV23-1 carries the ORF label, with uncertain function. There are 14 residues in the CDR3. The trim removed 6 bases at V and 1 base at J, leaving 5 bases unmatched. The CDR3 region is CASSLTGVQETQYF. As DNA, the CDR3 is TGCGCCAGCAGCCTCACAGGGGTCCAAGAGACCCAGTACTTC.

The rearrangement joins TRBV11-3 to TRBJ2-3; D is perhaps TRBD1 (5 bases). Germline V gives CDR1 SGHNT, CDR2 YENEEA. This CDR3 is built from 14 residues. With 3 bases removed from V and 4 bases from J, the gap between germline ends came to 11 bases. In DNA form, the CDR3 reads TGTGCCAGCAGCTTGGCAGGGCCCCCAGATACGCAGTATTTT. Its protein is CASSLAGPPDTQYF.

This clone has more than one count but fewer than ten. J is TRBJ1-1 and V is TRBV15; tentative D call: TRBD1 (5 bases). The CDR3 length is 20 residues. Per the germline V gene, CDR1 is LNHNV and CDR2 is YYDKDF (reference sequence). The V end lost 0 bases, the J end lost 0 bases, and 23 bases lay between the germline ends. The CDR3 is CATSRDFTFFGGEVNTEAFF. The CDR3 DNA reads as TGTGCCACCAGCAGAGATTTTACTTTTTTCGGGGGGGAGGTGAACACTGAAGCTTTCTTT.

This clone is a singleton in its sample. The chain combines TRBV11-2 with TRBJ2-5; D unresolved. CDR3 length equals 11 residues. V was trimmed by 4 bases and J by 5 bases, leaving 5 bases between them. CDR1 and CDR2 (germline): SGHAT, FQNNGV. CDR3: CASSSGETQYF. As DNA, the CDR3 is TGTGCCAGCAGCTCCGGGGAGACCCAGTACTTC.

The chain uses TRBV7-7 and TRBJ2-1, with D possibly matching TRBD2 (5 bases). V lost 2 bases and J 10 bases, leaving 18 bases between the germline ends. The CDR3 runs to 15 residues. CDR1 and CDR2 from the germline V gene are SSHAT and FNYEAQ (reference sequence). The CDR3 spells CASSLSRRGLGEQFF. CDR3 sequence (DNA): TGTGCCAGCAGCTTAAGTCGCAGAGGGCTTGGGGAGCAGTTCTTC.

The rearrangement uses TRBV29-1 and TRBJ1-1, with TRBD1 identical over 10 bases. Germline CDR1 is SQVTM and CDR2 is ANQGSEA. The CDR3 loop spans 14 amino acids. J gave up 4 bases and V 3 bases, and 5 bases lay outside the gene matches. CDR3 sequence (DNA): TGCAGCGTTGAGCGGACAGGGGGGAGCACTGAAGCTTTCTTT. Its protein product is CSVERTGGSTEAFF.

This clone was seen more than once but under ten times. The rearrangement joins TRBV19 to TRBJ1-5, with D possibly being TRBD1 (6 bases). The CDR3 is 14 amino acids. Trimming stripped 6 bases from V and 4 bases from J, with 13 bases between. The germline V gene encodes CDR1 LNHDA and CDR2 SQIVND (reference sequence). In DNA, the CDR3 is TGTGCCAGTAGCCTCAGGGGTGGGAATCAGCCCCAGCATTTT. Translating it yields CASSLRGGNQPQHF. Supplemented by reference TRBV19 and TRBJ1-5, the full variable domain reads DGGITQSPKYLFRKEGQNVTLSCEQNLNHDAMYWYRQDPGQGLRLIYYSQIVNDFQKGDIAEGYSVSREKKESFPLTVTSAQKNPTAFYLCASSLRGGNQPQHFGDGTRLSIL.

The chain has TRBV7-3 and TRBJ2-6, with 7 bases aligning to TRBD1. CDR3 length: 17 amino acids. Unmatched junction bases numbered 6, after V lost 4 bases and J lost 0 bases. Germline loops: CDR1 SGHTA, CDR2 FQGTGA. DNA of the CDR3: TGTGCCAGCAGCTCCGGACAGGCTTACTCTGGGGCCAACGTCCTGACTTTC. Its translation: CASSSGQAYSGANVLTF.

This chain joins TRBV10-3 and TRBJ2-1, with 11 bases lining up with TRBD2. V gave up 0 bases and J gave up 9 bases; unmatched junction bases: 7. Germline V gene sequence: CDR1 ENHRY, CDR2 SYGVKD. The CDR3 contains 16 residues. CDR3 sequence (DNA): TGTGCCATCAGTGAGTCTATTCTAGCGGGAGGTAGTGAGCAGTTCTTC. Translated: CAISESILAGGSEQFF.

V gene TRBV9 combines with J gene TRBJ1-2; D is uncertain. The V gene lost 5 bases and the J gene lost 4 bases, with 6 bases spanning the gap. Per germline, CDR1 SGDLS and CDR2 YYNGEE. The CDR3 has 11 residues. The CDR3 loop is CASRAAYGYTF. CDR3 nucleotide sequence: TGTGCCAGCAGGGCCGCCTATGGCTACACCTTC.

V and J are TRBV29-1 and TRBJ2-5, with 9 bases lining up with TRBD1. The CDR3 loop spans 12 amino acids. Germline V CDR1 and CDR2: SQVTM, ANQGSEA. Trimming took 7 bases from V and 5 from J; bases not matched to a gene: 5. The CDR3 nucleotides read TGCAGCGCTACGACAGGGGGGGAGACCCAGTACTTC. Amino acids: CSATTGGETQYF.

This clone was counted once. This sequence joins TRBV11-2 and TRBJ1-2; 8 bases align to TRBD1. The CDR3 length is 17 residues. The germline CDR1 and CDR2 sequences are SGHAT and FQNNGV. The junction had 16 bases not matched to a gene; V was cut back by 5 bases and J by 5 bases. The chain's CDR3 is CASSPIGSGGGKYGYTF. In DNA, the CDR3 is TGTGCCAGCAGCCCTATTGGGTCAGGGGGCGGGAAGTATGGCTACACCTTC.

The J gene is TRBJ1-5, the V gene TRBV19, with D possibly matching TRBD1 (6 bases). The CDR3 length is 19 residues. V lost 4 bases, J lost 0 bases, and 22 bases lay in between. Germline V gene sequence: CDR1 LNHDA, CDR2 SQIVND (reference sequence). CDR3 loop: CASSNGGTGWAYSNQPQHF. Written as DNA, the CDR3 is TGTGCCAGTAGTAACGGGGGAACAGGGTGGGCTTATAGCAATCAGCCCCAGCATTTT.

Details on this clone: The junction shows a germline mismatch at one end, possibly a read error. The chain recombines TRBV7-7 with TRBJ1-1, with 7 bases fitting TRBD1. The CDR3 runs 14 residues. Germline values: CDR1 SSHAT, CDR2 FNYEAQ (reference sequence). CDR3 in amino acids: CASSRIPGGTEAFF. CDR3 nucleotide sequence: TGTGCTAGCAGCCGAATTCCAGGGGGCACTGAAGCTTTCTTT. Full variable domain (remainder filled in from reference TRBV7-7 and TRBJ1-1): GAGVSQSPRYKVTKRGQDVTLRCDPISSHATLYWYQQALGQGPEFLTYFNYEAQPDKSGLPSDRFSAERPEGSISTLTIQRTEQRDSAMYRCASSRIPGGTEAFFGQGTRLTVV.

This sequence joins TRBV4-1 and TRBJ2-2, with 7 bases that match TRBD2. After removal of 0 bases from V and 4 bases from J, the junction contained 8 bases not matched to a gene. Germline V gene sequence: CDR1 MGHRA, CDR2 YSYEKL. CDR3 length: 17 residues. CDR3 sequence reads: CASSQESATGGTGELFF. The CDR3 bases are TGCGCCAGCAGCCAAGAGTCTGCCACGGGGGGCACCGGGGAGCTGTTTTTT.

The rearrangement joins TRBV7-8 to TRBJ1-1; 7 nucleotides line up with TRBD1. Germline V gives CDR1 SGHVS, CDR2 FQNEAQ. The CDR3 has 14 residues. Trimming took 9 bases from V and 2 from J; bases not matched to a gene: 9. The CDR3 protein is CASRAGTANTEAFF. The DNA of the CDR3 is TGTGCCAGTCGAGCCGGGACAGCAAACACTGAAGCTTTCTTT.

The chain combines TRBV13 with TRBJ2-7; D possibly corresponds to TRBD2 (6 bases). Germline CDR1 PRHDT, CDR2 FYEKMQ (reference sequence). Trimming cost V 0 bases and J 7 bases, with 7 bases left between them. This CDR3 region has 12 residues. CDR3 nucleotides: TGTGCCAGCAGCTTAGGAAGCGGGGAGCAGTACTTC. Translating gives CASSLGSGEQYF.

V gene TRBV24-1 combines with J gene TRBJ2-3, with 7 bases that match TRBD1. The V and J ends lost 6 bases and 0 bases, in that order; junction bases with no gene match: 11. The CDR3 runs 17 residues. Germline CDR1 KGHDR, CDR2 SFDVKD. In DNA form, the CDR3 reads TGTGCCACCAGTTCCCCTCAGGGGGTGGCTAGCACAGATACGCAGTATTTT. Its translation is CATSSPQGVASTDTQYF.

V and J are TRBV2 and TRBJ2-3; weak D call: TRBD2 (7 bases). The CDR3 runs to 15 residues. Trimming pared 7 bases from V and 3 bases from J, leaving 17 bases between. Germline-derived CDR1 and CDR2 are SNHLY and FYNNEI. CDR3 residues: CASIRGRGSTDTQYF. For the CDR3, the DNA is TGTGCCAGCATACGGGGGCGGGGGTCGACAGATACGCAGTATTTT.

The chain joins TRBV3-1 (or the pseudogene TRBV3-2) to TRBJ1-1; D ambiguous. Looked up from germline, CDR1 is LGHDT and CDR2 is YNNKEL (reference sequence). V lost 3 bases to trimming and J lost 3 bases, with 5 bases between them. The CDR3 contains 12 residues. The CDR3 sequence: CASSQGYTEAFF. The CDR3 DNA is TGTGCCAGCAGCCAGGGTTACACTGAAGCTTTCTTT.

This sequence joins TRBV7-9 and TRBJ2-7; 7 bases fit TRBD1. This CDR3 is built from 19 residues. The V and J ends lost 1 base and 6 bases, in that order; junction bases with no gene match: 21. CDR1 SEHNR and CDR2 FQNEAQ come from the germline V gene (reference sequence). CDR3 loop: CASSLGSGTALVRPLEQYF. In DNA, the CDR3 is TGTGCCAGCAGCTTAGGGTCCGGGACAGCCCTTGTCCGGCCACTCGAGCAGTACTTC.

The chain employs TRBV11-2 and TRBJ1-5; no clear D gene. V gave up 3 bases and J gave up 6 bases, with 9 bases separating them. The germline gives CDR1 SGHAT, CDR2 FQNNGV. The CDR3 sequence is 13 residues long. CDR3 bases: TGTGCCAGCAGCTTGGCCCAATTTCAGCCCCAGCATTTT. Its protein is CASSLAQFQPQHF.